These 3 T cell receptor beta chains originate from one sample sequenced in a study of cytomegalovirus exposure and HLA in healthy donors. Profiling relied on immunoSEQ multiplex PCR, and the TCRdb table lists in-frame clones only, not all of them. The sample records around 73,000 clones, over 85% being singletons. Sequencing was performed on PBMCs. The receptors derive from a woman aged 18-29 years in good health and CMV-seropositive.

The rearrangement joins TRBV19 to TRBJ1-1; 7 positions match TRBD1. Germline-derived CDR1 and CDR2 are LNHDA and SQIVND (reference sequence). V gave up 3 bases and J gave up 6 bases; unmatched junction bases: 10. This CDR3 has 15 amino acids. CDR3 nucleotides: TGTGCCAGTAGTATGGACTTGACAGGGCAGGCTGAAGCTTTCTTT. Amino acids: CASSMDLTGQAEAFF.

The genes are TRBV7-9 and TRBJ1-3, with 9 bases matching TRBD1. CDR1 and CDR2 (germline): SEHNR, FQNEAQ (reference sequence). This CDR3 is 14 amino acids long. The trim removed 10 bases at V and 2 bases at J, leaving 6 bases unmatched. CDR3 bases: TGTGCCATCCAACAGGGGGCGCCTGGAAACACCATATATTTT. Amino acids: CAIQQGAPGNTIYF. Looking up the rest from reference TRBV7-9 and TRBJ1-3 gives the full variable domain: DTGVSQNPRHKITKRGQNVTFRCDPISEHNRLYWYRQTLGQGPEFLTYFQNEAQLEKSRLLSDRFSAERPKGSFSTLEIQRTEQGDSAMYLCAIQQGAPGNTIYFGEGSWLTVV.

The V call is TRBV6-4, the J call TRBJ2-7; D is perhaps TRBD1 (5 bases). The CDR3 sequence is 15 residues long. V lost 3 bases to trimming and J lost 2 bases, with 14 bases between them. CDR1 is MRHNA, CDR2 SNTAGT, per germline. Written as DNA, the CDR3 is TGTGCCAGCAGTGAGTCCCCCGACAGTGCCTACGAGCAGTACTTC. This codes for CASSESPDSAYEQYF.